A selection of T cell receptor beta chains follows, all from one sample in a study of response to subunit inactivated influenza vaccine. MiXCR was run by TCRdb on the RT-PCR reads, yielding one entry per CDR3 protein. The table shows 250,000 to 350,000 distinct CDR3 sequences, with roughly 22% occurring only once. Source: PBMCs from blood, taken about 20 months after vaccination. These receptors all come from a man between 45 and 75 years old who received an inactivated influenza vaccine. Both conserved end residues are part of each CDR3. The D gene is left open where the match is weak. The size field is filled for only some rows; it gives once, few, many or a size class.

>13|TRBV11-2|TRBJ2-5|TRBD1|few
TGTGCCAGCAGCCCAGGGGGCGGAGAGACCCAGTACTTC
CASSPGGGETQYF
>15|TRBV5-1|TRBJ1-4|-|-
TGCGCCAGCAGCCACCGGGACGGAGCTAATGAAAAACTGTTTTTT
CASSHRDGANEKLFF
>14|TRBV6-2/TRBV6-3|TRBJ1-5|-|-
TGTGCCAGCAGTTTTACTCAGGGGAATCAGCCCCAGCATTTT
CASSFTQGNQPQHF
>14|TRBV27|TRBJ1-2|-|-
TGTGCCAGCAGTTCCCAAACAGGGACCTATGGCTACACCTTC
CASSSQTGTYGYTF
>12|TRBV2|TRBJ2-7|-|few
TGTGCCAGCAGTGACAACTCCTACGAGCAGTACTTC
CASSDNSYEQYF
>16|TRBV4-3|TRBJ2-7|TRBD1|-
TGCGCCAGCAGCCAAAGTCCGGGACAGGTCTCCTACGAGCAGTACTTC
CASSQSPGQVSYEQYF
>15|TRBV9|TRBJ1-4|-|many
TGTGCCAGCAGCGTATCCGGGGCGACTAATGAAAAACTGTTTTTT
CASSVSGATNEKLFF
>15|TRBV9|TRBJ2-7|TRBD1|-
TGTGCCAGCAGCGTAGGAACAGGGGGAATCTACGAGCAGTACTTC
CASSVGTGGIYEQYF
>16|TRBV3-1|TRBJ1-6|-|-
TGTGCCAGCAGCCAAGAACGGCCACCATTGGGTTCACCCCTCCACTTT
CASSQERPPLGSPLHF
>15|TRBV20-1|TRBJ2-1|-|-
TGCAGTGCCGCTAGGTCGGGCGGCGGCTACAATGAGCAGTTCTTC
CSAARSGGGYNEQFF
>19|TRBV20-1|TRBJ2-1|TRBD1|many
TGCAGTGCTAAAGTTTTTAGTTCGACAGGGGCCGAACGGAACAATGAGCAGTTCTTC
CSAKVFSSTGAERNNEQFF
>15|TRBV5-1|TRBJ2-7|-|-
TGCGCCAGCAGCTTGGGTTGGACGGGTTCCTACGAGCAGTACTTC
CASSLGWTGSYEQYF
>13|TRBV29-1|TRBJ2-5|-|few
TGCAGCGTTTCCGGGACACCCCAAGAGACCCAGTACTTC
CSVSGTPQETQYF
>15|TRBV15|TRBJ1-2|-|-
TGTGCCACCAGCAGAGAATACGCAGGGAACTATGGCTACACCTTC
CATSREYAGNYGYTF
>15|TRBV20-1|TRBJ1-6|TRBD1|few
TGCAGTGCTAAGAGGGGGCGTGGGGGTAATTCACCCCTCCACTTT
CSAKRGRGGNSPLHF
>14|TRBV5-1|TRBJ2-2|TRBD2|once
TGCGCCAGCAGCTTACTAGCGAGCACCGGGGAGCTGTTTTTT
CASSLLASTGELFF
>15|TRBV9|TRBJ2-5|-|few
TGTGCCAGCAGCGTAGGGGCAAAGGGAGGAGAGACCCAGTACTTC
CASSVGAKGGETQYF
>14|TRBV12-3/TRBV12-4|TRBJ1-1|-|few
TGTGCCAGCAGCCCGGGACACCAGAACACTGAAGCTTTCTTT
CASSPGHQNTEAFF
>15|TRBV28|TRBJ2-3|-|few
TGTGCCAGCAGTTTAATAGACAGCCGCACAGATACGCAGTATTTT
CASSLIDSRTDTQYF
>14|TRBV6-5|TRBJ1-6|-|-
TGTGCCAGCAGTTACAGTTTGGCGAATTCACCCCTCCACTTT
CASSYSLANSPLHF
>14|TRBV5-1|TRBJ2-5|-|-
TGCGCCAGCAGCTTGTTGACAGTCCAAGAGACCCAGTACTTC
CASSLLTVQETQYF
>12|TRBV28|TRBJ1-2|-|few
TGTGCCAGCAGTTTCTGGGAATATGGCTACACCTTC
CASSFWEYGYTF
>14|TRBV5-6|TRBJ1-2|-|-
TGTGCCAGCAGCTTGGGCAGGGTGGACTATGGCTACACCTTC
CASSLGRVDYGYTF
>16|TRBV6-5|TRBJ2-5|TRBD2|few
TGTGCCAGCAGTTACTTCGGCGGGGGGGCTTGGGAGACCCAGTACTTC
CASSYFGGGAWETQYF
>14|TRBV5-6|TRBJ1-3|-|many
TGTGCCAGCAGCACCAGGGACTCTGGAAACACCATATATTTT
CASSTRDSGNTIYF
>13|TRBV7-2|TRBJ1-1|-|few
TGTGCCAGCAGCTTAAGTAGAGAAACTGAAGCTTTCTTT
CASSLSRETEAFF
>14|TRBV9|TRBJ1-2|TRBD1|few
TGTGCCAGCAGCGCCGGGACAGAGCTCTATGGCTACACCTTC
CASSAGTELYGYTF
>14|TRBV28|TRBJ1-2|-|few
TGTGCCAGCAGTTCAGGACGGATGGGGTATGGCTACACCTTC
CASSSGRMGYGYTF
>15|TRBV11-2|TRBJ1-2|-|once
TGTGCCAGCAGCTTAGACCGACAGGCCTCCTATGGCTACACCTTC
CASSLDRQASYGYTF
>15|TRBV7-9|TRBJ2-1|TRBD1|-
TGTGCCAGCAGCTTGCCAGGGGGAAGTGGCGGTGAGCAGTTCTTC
CASSLPGGSGGEQFF
>15|TRBV5-1|TRBJ2-3|TRBD1|-
TGCGCCAGCAGCATCGGACAGGCTAGCACAGATACGCAGTATTTT
CASSIGQASTDTQYF
>15|TRBV4-3|TRBJ2-7|-|-
TGCGCCAGCAGCCTTTCCGGGTCCTTCTCCTACGAGCAGTACTTC
CASSLSGSFSYEQYF
>14|TRBV20-1|TRBJ1-3|-|many
TGCAGTGCTCCCGAAATGGGCCTTGGAGACACCATATATTTT
CSAPEMGLGDTIYF
>16|TRBV5-4|TRBJ2-2|-|-
TGTGCCAGCAGCCCGGGACGGGCCCGGGACACCGGGGAGCTGTTTTTT
CASSPGRARDTGELFF
>17|TRBV15|TRBJ2-3|TRBD2|few
TGTGCCACCAGCAGATTAGCGGGAGGGCCTTACACAGATACGCAGTATTTT
CATSRLAGGPYTDTQYF
>14|TRBV11-2|TRBJ2-2|-|few
TGTGCCAGCAGGAGACAGGCGAACACCGGGGAGCTGTTTTTT
CASRRQANTGELFF
>16|TRBV11-1|TRBJ1-5|-|many
TGTGCCAGCAGCTTAGTCCATGCTATGGGCCCATCACCCCAGCATTTT
CASSLVHAMGPSPQHF
>15|TRBV7-9|TRBJ1-3|-|-
TGTGCCAGCAGACTAGGGGGAGGGGCTGGAAACACCATATATTTT
CASRLGGGAGNTIYF
>14|TRBV6-1|TRBJ1-2|TRBD1|few
TGTGCCAGCAAAACCGGGACAGGGGGCTATGGCTACACCTTC
CASKTGTGGYGYTF
>15|TRBV20-1|TRBJ1-6|TRBD1|-
TGCAGTGCTAGGGGACAGGGTGGCTCTAATTCACCCCTCCACTTT
CSARGQGGSNSPLHF
>17|TRBV7-6|TRBJ1-4|-|few
TGTGCCAGCAGCCCCACCGGGCAGGTCGCAACTAATGAAAAACTGTTTTTT
CASSPTGQVATNEKLFF
>12|TRBV9|TRBJ2-2|-|-
TGTGCCAGCAGCGTAGTTTCTGGGGAGCTGTTTTTT
CASSVVSGELFF
>12|TRBV6-1|TRBJ1-2|-|few
TGTGCCAGCGCCGATGCCTGGGGGGGCTACACCTTC
CASADAWGGYTF
>19|TRBV11-2|TRBJ2-3|TRBD2|-
TGTGCCAGCAGCGTCCGCGGACTAGCGGGGGGGCTTGGCACAGATACGCAGTATTTT
CASSVRGLAGGLGTDTQYF
>12|TRBV7-2|TRBJ1-1|-|-
TGTGCCAGCAGCTTAGGGGGAGGGGATGCTTTCTTT
CASSLGGGDAFF
>15|TRBV20-1|TRBJ1-5|-|many
TGCAGTGCTCTTCCACGGGGGTTGGGCAATCAGCCCCAGCATTTT
CSALPRGLGNQPQHF
>14|TRBV18|TRBJ1-1|TRBD1|few
TGTGCCAGCTCAGAATTACCAGGGGGCACTGAAGCTTTCTTT
CASSELPGGTEAFF
>11|TRBV7-6|TRBJ1-1|TRBD1|few
TGTGCCACCCGAGGGACAGCTGAAGCTTTCTTT
CATRGTAEAFF
>14|TRBV20-1|TRBJ1-2|TRBD1|-
TGCAGTGCTAGGGTACCGGGACAGCACTATGGCTACACCTTC
CSARVPGQHYGYTF
>15|TRBV24-1|TRBJ1-5|-|-
TGTGCCACCAGTGGGAAAGACTATAGCAATCAGCCCCAGCATTTT
CATSGKDYSNQPQHF
>17|TRBV6-1|TRBJ1-4|-|-
TGTGCCAGCACCAACGGGGCAGGGACAAGGGTCCGAAGGCAACTGTTTTTT
CASTNGAGTRVRRQLFF
>17|TRBV12-3/TRBV12-4|TRBJ2-7|-|-
TGTGCCAGCAGTTCGGGGGTGGGCCTAGGCCGGTGGTACGAGCAGTACTTC
CASSSGVGLGRWYEQYF
>11|TRBV4-2|TRBJ2-1|-|-
TGTGCCAGCAGCCAAGTGGGGGAGCAGTTCTTC
CASSQVGEQFF
>14|TRBV6-5|TRBJ1-2|TRBD1|-
TGTGCCAGCAGTTACTCGGGACAGGGGTATGGCTACACCTTC
CASSYSGQGYGYTF
>12|TRBV20-1|TRBJ2-7|-|-
TGCAGTGCTAGATACACAGGGCTCGAGCAGTACTTC
CSARYTGLEQYF